This T cell receptor (beta chain) appears in the sequencing data of a study of low-dose radiotherapy and immunotherapy resistance in tumors. Study overall: The authors gave intravenous cyclophosphamide 200 mg/m2 every two weeks, one day before radiation and immunotherapy.

Alpha- and beta-chain coverage of first-strand cDNA came from TRAV- and TRBV-specific primers. The authors amplified TCRs for about 18 PCR cycles with a constant-region primer and a V-primer adapter. TCRdb re-analysed the reads in MiXCR, keeping a single row per CDR3 protein. The repertoire holds tens of thousands of distinct CDR3 sequences, around a sixth seen once, with roughly 1.4% in the top ten. This clonotype appeared many times. The CDR3 consists of 14 residues. V lost 6 bases to trimming and J lost 4 bases, with 15 bases between them. The germline CDR1 and CDR2 sequences are MNHEY and SMNVEV (reference sequence). Time point of the sample: after trial treatment. Treatment in this sample: LDRT plus nivolumab, ipilimumab, low-dose cyclophosphamide and aspirin (RACIN trial).

This TCR was recovered from a male donor with prostate cancer. This chain uses TRBV27 with TRBJ1-1; tentative D call: TRBD1 (6 bases). Sample: PBMCs, taken after low-dose radiotherapy plus immunotherapy. The CDR3 loop is CASRMDRGGTEAFF. Here the CDR3 DNA reads TGTGCCAGCAGGATGGATCGAGGGGGCACTGAAGCTTTCTTT.